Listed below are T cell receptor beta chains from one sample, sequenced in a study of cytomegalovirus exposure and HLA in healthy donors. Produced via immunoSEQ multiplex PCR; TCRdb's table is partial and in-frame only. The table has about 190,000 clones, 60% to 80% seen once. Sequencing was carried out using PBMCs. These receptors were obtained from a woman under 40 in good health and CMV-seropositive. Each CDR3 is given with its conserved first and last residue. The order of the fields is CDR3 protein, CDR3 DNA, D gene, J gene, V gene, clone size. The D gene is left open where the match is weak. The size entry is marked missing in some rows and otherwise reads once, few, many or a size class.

CDR3 protein: CSVGGHEQYF
CDR3 DNA: TGCAGCGTTGGTGGCCACGAGCAGTACTTC
D gene: .
J gene: TRBJ2-7
V gene: TRBV29-1
clone size: once

CDR3 protein: CANSQGAATGELFF
CDR3 DNA: TGTGCCAACTCACAGGGGGCTGCCACCGGGGAGCTGTTTTTT
D gene: TRBD1
J gene: TRBJ2-2
V gene: TRBV2
clone size: once

CDR3 protein: CASRPGQGTYEQYF
CDR3 DNA: TGTGCCAGCAGACCCGGACAGGGGACCTACGAGCAGTACTTC
D gene: TRBD1
J gene: TRBJ2-7
V gene: TRBV7-9
clone size: .

CDR3 protein: CASSPPGLAGNEQYF
CDR3 DNA: TGTGCCAGCAGTCCCCCGGGACTAGCGGGCAACGAGCAGTACTTC
D gene: TRBD2
J gene: TRBJ2-7
V gene: TRBV5-4
clone size: .

CDR3 protein: CATLGVAGEQYF
CDR3 DNA: TGTGCAACCCTAGGAGTAGCCGGCGAGCAGTACTTC
D gene: .
J gene: TRBJ2-7
V gene: TRBV7-8
clone size: .

CDR3 protein: CSGTTGLETQYF
CDR3 DNA: TGCAGCGGCACGACGGGGTTGGAGACCCAGTACTTC
D gene: .
J gene: TRBJ2-5
V gene: TRBV29-1
clone size: .

CDR3 protein: CASSLGAGGVSYEQYF
CDR3 DNA: TGTGCCAGCAGCTTGGGGGCAGGTGGCGTGTCCTACGAGCAGTACTTC
D gene: .
J gene: TRBJ2-7
V gene: TRBV5-6
clone size: .

CDR3 protein: CASRGQLNTEAFF
CDR3 DNA: TGTGCCAGCAGGGGACAATTGAACACTGAAGCTTTCTTT
D gene: .
J gene: TRBJ1-1
V gene: TRBV2
clone size: .

CDR3 protein: CASSLPPQGAYEQYF
CDR3 DNA: TGTGCCAGCAGTTTACCCCCCCAAGGAGCCTACGAGCAGTACTTC
D gene: .
J gene: TRBJ2-7
V gene: TRBV28
clone size: .

CDR3 protein: CASSRDRNTEAFF
CDR3 DNA: TGTGCCAGCAGTCGTGACAGAAACACTGAAGCTTTCTTT
D gene: .
J gene: TRBJ1-1
V gene: TRBV6-6
clone size: few

CDR3 protein: CASSLAARAGVGADTQYF
CDR3 DNA: TGCGCCAGCAGCTTGGCCGCAAGAGCGGGAGTCGGTGCAGATACGCAGTATTTT
D gene: TRBD2
J gene: TRBJ2-3
V gene: TRBV5-1
clone size: .

CDR3 protein: CASSPDGGGGVPYEQYF
CDR3 DNA: TGTGCCAGCAGCCCAGACGGGGGAGGCGGTGTCCCGTACGAGCAGTACTTC
D gene: .
J gene: TRBJ2-7
V gene: TRBV13
clone size: .

CDR3 protein: CASSRGMGTEAFF
CDR3 DNA: TGCGCCAGCAGCCGAGGGATGGGCACTGAAGCTTTCTTT
D gene: .
J gene: TRBJ1-1
V gene: TRBV4-1
clone size: .

CDR3 protein: CASTILTGANGELFF
CDR3 DNA: TGTGCCAGTACCATCCTAACGGGAGCGAACGGGGAGCTGTTTTTT
D gene: .
J gene: TRBJ2-2
V gene: TRBV19
clone size: .